The next 15 T cell receptor beta chains were all read from a single sample in a study of cytomegalovirus exposure and HLA in healthy donors. Vbeta (60) and Jbeta (13) primers were used in the PCR. Clones were read by immunoSEQ multiplex PCR, and TCRdb kept only the in-frame ones, dropping some. This table holds some 130,000 clones, around three quarters found once. The specimen was PBMCs. The receptors stem from a man in his forties or fifties in good health and CMV-seropositive.

This chain joins TRBV28 and TRBJ2-5, with TRBD2 matching over 14 bases. The CDR3 is 14 residues long. With V trimmed by 8 bases and J by 4 bases, 3 bases remained unmatched. Germline loops: CDR1 MDHEN, CDR2 SYDVKM. The CDR3 DNA reads TGTGCCAGCTCGGGACTAGCGGGAGTAGAGACCCAGTACTTC. Translating gives CASSGLAGVETQYF.

This chain links TRBV19 with TRBJ1-6, with 8 bases identical to TRBD1. J was trimmed by 7 bases and V by 3 bases; bases with no gene match: 5. Germline V gene sequence: CDR1 LNHDA, CDR2 SQIVND (reference sequence). CDR3 size: 15 residues. The CDR3 sequence: CASSIGRGQNSPLHF. Here the CDR3 DNA reads TGTGCCAGTAGTATCGGCAGGGGGCAAAATTCACCCCTCCACTTT.

The chain employs TRBV6-1 and TRBJ1-1; D is perhaps TRBD1 (5 bases). The germline CDR1 and CDR2 sequences are MNHNS and SASEGT. The CDR3 is 13 residues long. V dropped 7 bases and J dropped 4 bases, with 13 bases sitting between them. The DNA for the CDR3 is TGTGCCAGCAAATCACAGGTCCCCACTGAAGCTTTCTTT. Translating gives CASKSQVPTEAFF.

The chain couples TRBV6-5 to TRBJ2-7; TRBD2 matches 7 bases. V gave up 5 bases and J gave up 3 bases; unmatched junction bases: 10. Germline values: CDR1 MNHEY, CDR2 SVGAGI. This CDR3 region has 15 residues. CDR3 coding DNA: TGTGCCAGCAGTCCTGGGGGAGGGGCCGGCTACGAGCAGTACTTC. Translating it yields CASSPGGGAGYEQYF.

The chain joins TRBV2 to TRBJ2-3; tentatively, D is TRBD2 (6 bases). Germline V gene data show CDR1 as SNHLY and CDR2 as FYNNEI. The CDR3 runs 15 residues. V was clipped by 5 bases and J by 2 bases, with 14 bases between them. CDR3 protein: CASSSGAGYTDTQYF. CDR3 nucleotides: TGTGCCAGCAGTAGCGGCGCGGGATACACAGATACGCAGTATTTT.

The CDR3 loop is CASSLGTGVQPQHF. CDR3 sequence (DNA): TGCGCCAGCAGCTTGGGGACAGGGGTACAGCCCCAGCATTTT. The chain is built from TRBV5-1 and TRBJ1-5, with 9 bases that match TRBD1. The V gene end was trimmed by 0 bases and the J gene end by 7 bases; junction bases not matched to a gene: 2. The length of the CDR3 is 14 residues. The germline V gene has CDR1 SGHRS and CDR2 YFSETQ.

This clone has a handful of counts. The chain couples TRBV5-4 to TRBJ2-7; D remains unclear. V was shortened by 0 bases and J by 2 bases, with 6 bases between the two germline ends. This CDR3 spans 13 amino acids. In germline, CDR1 is SGHNT, CDR2 YYREEE (reference sequence). The CDR3 reads CASSLDNTYEQYF. The CDR3 bases are TGTGCCAGCAGCTTGGACAACACCTACGAGCAGTACTTC.

This chain joins TRBV2 and TRBJ2-3; D is possibly TRBD2 (5 bases). V was trimmed by 2 bases and J by 2 bases, leaving 8 bases between them. CDR1 and CDR2 (germline): SNHLY, FYNNEI. CDR3 length: 14 amino acids. As DNA, the CDR3 is TGTGCCAGCAGTGAATTCGGGATCACAGATACGCAGTATTTT. Encoded protein: CASSEFGITDTQYF.

The chain has TRBV19 and TRBJ1-5; D call uncertain. In germline, CDR1 is LNHDA, CDR2 SQIVND (reference sequence). V gave up 2 bases and J gave up 4 bases, with 15 bases separating them. CDR3 length: 16 residues. The CDR3 region has the DNA TGTGCCAGTAGTATAAGGCCCGAGGGTGGAAATCAGCCCCAGCATTTT. This codes for CASSIRPEGGNQPQHF.

The chain combines TRBV10-3 with TRBJ2-1; D might be TRBD2 (5 bases). CDR1 and CDR2 from the germline V gene are ENHRY and SYGVKD. Trimming took off 5 bases at V and 0 bases at J, with 11 bases between the two ends. This CDR3 has 15 residues. The CDR3 spells CAISTGMSSYNEQFF. The CDR3 coding sequence is TGTGCCATCAGTACCGGGATGAGCTCCTACAATGAGCAGTTCTTC.

The V gene is TRBV2, the J gene TRBJ2-3; tentative D call: TRBD2 (6 bases). Germline V gives CDR1 SNHLY, CDR2 FYNNEI. The V gene lost 6 bases and the J gene lost 8 bases, with 12 bases spanning the gap. The CDR3 has 12 amino acids. CDR3 coding DNA: TGTGCCAGCAGGGAGGGCGAGGCTACGCAGTATTTT. Translating it yields CASREGEATQYF. The whole variable domain, filled in from reference TRBV2 and TRBJ2-3, reads EPEVTQTPSHQVTQMGQEVILRCVPISNHLYFYWYRQILGQKVEFLVSFYNNEISEKSEIFDDQFSVERPDGSNFTLKIRSTKLEDSAMYFCASREGEATQYFGPGTRLTVL.

This clone turned up a few times. This sequence joins TRBV5-1 and TRBJ2-7; TRBD1 matches at 7 bases. V shed 3 bases, J shed 5 bases, and the junction held 5 bases outside the gene matches. CDR1 and CDR2 from the germline V gene are SGHRS and YFSETQ. This CDR3 contains 13 residues. CDR3 amino acids: CASSSDRVDEQYF. The CDR3, as DNA: TGCGCCAGCAGCTCCGACAGGGTTGACGAGCAGTACTTC.

This chain joins TRBV28 and TRBJ2-1; D not certain. CDR1 and CDR2 from the germline V gene are MDHEN and SYDVKM. This CDR3 is built from 11 residues. Trimming removed 2 bases from V and 12 bases from J, with 8 bases in between. CDR3 nucleotide sequence: TGTGCCAGCAGTTTAAATGTGGCGCAGTTCTTC. It encodes CASSLNVAQFF.

V is TRBV28 and J is TRBJ2-7; 10 nucleotides line up with TRBD2. The CDR3 is 15 residues long. With 6 bases clipped from V and 3 bases from J, the junction kept 8 bases outside the gene matches. CDR1 and CDR2 (germline): MDHEN, SYDVKM. The CDR3: CASSPLLAGDYEQYF. DNA for the CDR3: TGTGCCAGCAGCCCCTTGCTAGCGGGAGACTACGAGCAGTACTTC.

This clone was detected only a few times. The rearrangement joins TRBV6-6 to TRBJ1-1; D uncertain. The CDR3 loop spans 12 amino acids. Per the germline V gene, CDR1 is MNHNY and CDR2 is SVGAGI (reference sequence). V dropped 6 bases and J dropped 3 bases, with 8 bases sitting between them. CDR3 DNA sequence: TGTGCCAGCAGCCCCGGGGACACTGAAGCTTTCTTT. Translated: CASSPGDTEAFF.